The rows below give T cell receptor beta chains drawn from one sample of a study of T cell responses to AZD1222 COVID-19 vaccine. Sequenced by immunoSEQ multiplex PCR; TCRdb stores in-frame clones only, minus some. This table has around 31,000 clones, approximately 93% appearing once. Specimen: peripheral blood, collected on day 0 of AZD1222 vaccination. The source of these receptors is an adult in good health. The CDR3 runs from the conserved cysteine through the conserved F or W. The order of the fields is D gene, V gene, CDR3 protein. The D gene is left open where the match is weak.

D gene: -
V gene: TRBV19
CDR3 protein: CASSIFGVSYNEQFF

D gene: -
V gene: TRBV5-4
CDR3 protein: CASRGGASYEQYF

D gene: TRBD1
V gene: TRBV7-8
CDR3 protein: CASSLPRTGNTEAFF

D gene: -
V gene: TRBV11-2
CDR3 protein: CASSSGTGVGYGYTF

D gene: -
V gene: TRBV27
CDR3 protein: CASSVRADTQYF

D gene: -
V gene: TRBV3-1/TRBV3-2
CDR3 protein: CASSQQGNIQPQHF

D gene: -
V gene: TRBV28
CDR3 protein: CASSTLDMTDTEAFF

D gene: TRBD1
V gene: TRBV10-3
CDR3 protein: CAIRDRGESYGYTF

D gene: -
V gene: TRBV3-1/TRBV3-2
CDR3 protein: CASSRANYGYTF

D gene: -
V gene: TRBV7-2
CDR3 protein: CASSLVTGLETQYF

D gene: -
V gene: TRBV19
CDR3 protein: CASSLLDSYEQYF

D gene: -
V gene: TRBV25-1
CDR3 protein: CASSEVSSYNSPLHF

D gene: TRBD1
V gene: TRBV6-1
CDR3 protein: CASSDGDSSYEQYF

D gene: TRBD2
V gene: TRBV7-9
CDR3 protein: CASSPSYAGVSETQYF

D gene: TRBD1
V gene: TRBV11-2
CDR3 protein: CASSNLQGAQTGYTF

D gene: -
V gene: TRBV6-5
CDR3 protein: CASSYSGTWEGNTIYF

D gene: TRBD1
V gene: TRBV3-1/TRBV3-2
CDR3 protein: CASSQGGTGYGYTF

D gene: -
V gene: TRBV6-6
CDR3 protein: CASSYSWYGYTF

D gene: -
V gene: TRBV4-2
CDR3 protein: CASSQREGGPTEAFF